This T cell receptor (beta chain) came from a study of human T cells and chemical hapten exposure. Findings and limits, study-wide: Against controls, expanded TCRs gave rise to significantly more large CDR3 similarity clusters.

Each CDR3 protein is one row after TCRdb ran MiXCR on the RACE reads. The table lists about 270,000 distinct CDR3 sequences, almost 8% of them singletons. This clonotype was observed a handful of times. The target antigen is unknown. Time point described: pre-sensitization, week 0. The treatment denotes: therapeutic diphenylcyclopropenone sensitization with weekly scalp DPC. Trimming stripped 1 base from V and 0 bases from J, with 8 bases between. The CDR3 consists of 15 residues. Germline-derived CDR1 and CDR2 are SEHNR and FQNEAQ (reference sequence). The chain employs TRBV7-9 and TRBJ2-3; D is uncertain. The material sequenced was whole blood, taken in connection with sensitization to the hapten diphenylcyclopropenone (DPC). The clonotype was recovered from a man between 18 and 35 years old with alopecia areata. Some clones in this sample may be carry-over from other donors' samples. The CDR3 reads CASSLGSPSTDTQYF. The DNA of the CDR3 is TGTGCCAGCAGCTTAGGGAGTCCTAGCACAGATACGCAGTATTTT.